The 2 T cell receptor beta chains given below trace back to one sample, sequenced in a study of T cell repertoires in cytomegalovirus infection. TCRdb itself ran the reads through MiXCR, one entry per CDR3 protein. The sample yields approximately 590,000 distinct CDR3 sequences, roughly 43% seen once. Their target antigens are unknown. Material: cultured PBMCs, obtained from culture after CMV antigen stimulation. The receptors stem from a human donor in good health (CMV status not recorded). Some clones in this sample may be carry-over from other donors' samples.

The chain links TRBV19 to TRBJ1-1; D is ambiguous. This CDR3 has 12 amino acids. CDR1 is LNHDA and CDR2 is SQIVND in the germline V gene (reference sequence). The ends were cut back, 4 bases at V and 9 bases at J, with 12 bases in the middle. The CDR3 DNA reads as TGTGCCAGTAGTAAAAGATTCGACCAAGCTTTCTTT. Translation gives CASSKRFDQAFF.

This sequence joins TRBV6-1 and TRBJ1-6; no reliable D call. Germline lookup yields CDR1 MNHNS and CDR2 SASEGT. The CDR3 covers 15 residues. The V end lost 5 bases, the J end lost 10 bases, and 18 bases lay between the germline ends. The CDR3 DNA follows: TGTGCCAGCAGTTATTATAAGCAGTCTAAATCACCCCTCCACTTT. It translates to CASSYYKQSKSPLHF.